Below are 8 T cell receptor beta chains sequenced from a single sample in a study of T cell clonality in common variable immunodeficiency. The study, taken as a whole, reports: Fewer deletions and N-nucleotide insertions were reportedly seen in common variable immunodeficiency TCR beta sequences.

Their antigen targets remain unknown. Repertoires were generated with immunoSEQ multiplex PCR, while TCRdb's copy carries only in-frame clones and drops some. This sample carries about 23,000 clones and no singletons, and approximately 8.9% goes to the top ten. Sequencing was carried out using peripheral blood mononuclear cells. Receptor source: a human donor with common variable immunodeficiency.

This clone has ten or more counts. The CDR3 end falls 3 residues outside the read, so it is completed with the germline J gene. This chain uses TRBV18 with TRBJ1-1; D gene uncertain. Per germline, CDR1 KGHSH and CDR2 LQKENI. The length of the CDR3 is 15 residues. Between the trimmed V and J ends, which lost 1 base and 1 base, there was a span of 10 bases. The chain's CDR3 is CASSPLAGTNTEAFF. The CDR3 DNA, read in part, is TGTGCCAGCTCACCACTCGCAGGTACGAACACTGAA.

On this clone itself: Coverage ceases 3 residues before the CDR3 finishes, and the germline J gene fills in the end. V gene TRBV6-1 combines with J gene TRBJ1-1; maybe TRBD1 (5 bases). The CDR3 has 14 residues. Per germline, CDR1 MNHNS and CDR2 SASEGT. V lost 4 bases and J lost 1, with 10 bases in between. Partial CDR3 DNA: TGTGCCAGCAGTGGAATCGGGGGGAACACTGAA. Encoded protein: CASSGIGGNTE. The complete CDR3 reads CASSGIGGNTEAFF.

Of note for this clone: The read stops 3 residues short of the end of the CDR3; the missing end is completed from the germline J gene. The chain combines TRBV20-1 with TRBJ2-7; D is unresolved. V gave up 4 bases and J gave up 5 bases, with 12 bases separating them. CDR3 length: 12 residues. The germline CDR1 and CDR2 sequences are DFQATT and SNEGSKA (reference sequence). CDR3 in amino acids: CSAIPGGDEQYF. The covered CDR3 bases are TGCAGTGCTATCCCCGGCGGAGACGAG.

In this sample, this clone turned up many times. The read stops 3 residues short of the end of the CDR3; the missing end is completed from the germline J gene. The chain joins TRBV2 to TRBJ2-3; tentatively, D is TRBD2 (6 bases). V shed 7 bases and J shed 6 bases, with 14 bases lying between them. CDR3 size: 13 residues. Germline assignment: CDR1 SNHLY and CDR2 FYNNEI. The covered CDR3 bases are TGTGCCAGCACCCCCCAACGGGGGGATACG. It yields the protein CASTPQRGDT. In full, the CDR3 is CASTPQRGDTQYF.

This clone showed up many times. The read ends 3 residues shy of where the CDR3 ends; the end is completed using the germline J gene. This chain connects TRBV7-9 to TRBJ2-3, with no clear D. The germline V gene encodes CDR1 SEHNR and CDR2 FQNEAQ (reference sequence). V gave up 6 bases and J gave up 7 bases, with 14 bases separating them. The CDR3 length is 13 residues. CDR3 sequence: CASRPPRYNTQYF. The part of the CDR3 DNA that was read is TGTGCCAGCAGACCCCCCAGGTATAATACG.

This clone showed up many times. Sequencing ends 3 residues short of the CDR3 end; the germline J gene provides the rest. V and J are TRBV18 and TRBJ1-1, with unresolved D. Germline CDR1 reads KGHSH; CDR2 reads LQKENI. The CDR3 runs 14 residues. V dropped 4 bases and J dropped 4 bases, with 13 bases sitting between them. The CDR3 spells CASSRGMESTEAFF. Partial CDR3 DNA: TGTGCCAGCTCACGCGGAATGGAGAGCACTGAA.

This clone appeared a few times. From the germline J gene comes the end of the CDR3, since the read stops 3 residues before it. The V call is TRBV7-9, the J call TRBJ2-2; perhaps TRBD1 as D (5 bases). In germline, CDR1 is SEHNR, CDR2 FQNEAQ (reference sequence). The CDR3 sequence is 15 residues long. V was pared by 5 bases and J by 2 bases, with 12 bases between. The part of the CDR3 DNA that was read is TGTGCCAGCAGCCCAAGGGGTGGAAACACCGGGGAG. It is translated as CASSPRGGNTGE. In full, the CDR3 reads CASSPRGGNTGELFF. Filled out from reference TRBV7-9 and TRBJ2-2, the complete variable domain reads DTGVSQNPRHKITKRGQNVTFRCDPISEHNRLYWYRQTLGQGPEFLTYFQNEAQLEKSRLLSDRFSAERPKGSFSTLEIQRTEQGDSAMYLCASSPRGGNTGELFFGEGSRLTVL.

This clone has only a few counts. The CDR3 end is not reached by the read, which stops 3 residues before it; the germline J gene fills it in. The gene calls are TRBV30 and TRBJ2-5; TRBD2 aligns across 13 bases. J was trimmed by 4 bases and V by 1 base; bases with no gene match: 6. This CDR3 is built from 16 residues. Germline assignment: CDR1 GTSNPN and CDR2 SVGIG (reference sequence). The DNA read from the CDR3 is TGTGCCTGGAGTGGAGGACTAGCGGGAGCCGGAGAGACC. Translating gives CAWSGGLAGAGET. The CDR3 in full is CAWSGGLAGAGETQYF.